This T cell receptor (beta chain) was obtained from a study of cytomegalovirus exposure and HLA in healthy donors. Study summary: Earlier, 95 million to 140 million unique TCR beta sequences were recovered from about 200 million T cells by an analysis. Whole-study results and caveats: Most of the TCR beta V segments (in an earlier analysis) were productive either about 87% or about 30% of the time.

This clone was detected a few times. Its target is unknown. Donors sampled were nominally healthy, though unrecorded immune exposures were likely. The CDR3 extends over 16 amino acids. Germline V gene sequence: CDR1 SGHKS, CDR2 YYEKEE (reference sequence). Trimming cost V 5 bases and J 6 bases; bases outside gene matches: 11. PCR was performed using 60 Vbeta and 13 Jbeta primers. The method was immunoSEQ multiplex PCR; TCRdb's version includes in-frame clones alone and lacks a portion of them. The table records around 130,000 clones, under 85% of them present only once. The sequence derives from a man aged 18 to 30 in good health and CMV-seropositive. The specimen was PBMCs. V gene TRBV5-5 combines with J gene TRBJ2-3, with 11 bases lining up with TRBD1. The CDR3 loop is CASRVAGTGGADTQYF. Written as DNA, the CDR3 is TGTGCCAGCAGAGTAGCAGGGACAGGGGGGGCGGATACGCAGTATTTT.